This T cell receptor (beta chain) was identified during a study of CD8+ T cells in alopecia areata (dated by TCRdb to between 2017 and 2018). For the wider study: To study T cell clonal expansion in alopecia areata, the researchers applied high-throughput TCRbeta sequencing to both the C3H/HeJ mouse model and human patients. Scalp clonality was compared across normal scalp (n=4), patchy alopecia areata scalp (n=8), and alopecia totalis/universalis scalp (n=8). RNA came from the PAXgene miRNA kit for fixed scalp, the miRNeasy kit for PBMCs, and the RNeasy kit for mouse skin. TCRbeta CDR3 regions were amplified by immunoSEQ multiplex PCR using 35 Vbeta forward and 13 Jbeta reverse primers. On the human side, TCRbeta sequencing was run on scalp tissue and on sorted CD4+ and CD8+ peripheral blood T cells from healthy controls and from alopecia areata patients with either patchy or totalis/universalis disease.

CDR1 GTSNPN and CDR2 SVGIG were looked up in the germline V gene (reference sequence). V is shortened by 0 bases, J by 7 bases, and the region joining them spans 10 bases. Including the terminal cysteine and phenylalanine, the CDR3 comprises 13 residues. The sequence is cut down to CDR3 DNA, 39 bases in frame from base 1. Libraries came from the immunoSEQ multiplex PCR assay. RNA was extracted from all samples and reverse transcribed into cDNA as template for TCR sequencing. SuperScript III was used for first-strand cDNA synthesis, primed with a 2:1 mix of oligo-dT and random hexamers. A synthetic immune receptor repertoire was used to measure amplification bias, and any remaining bias was corrected computationally. Per the source publication's procedure: After raw reads were preprocessed to remove errors, the CDR3 was defined following IMGT conventions as running from the conserved cysteine to phenylalanine. Clonality was computed as 1 minus the Shannon entropy, with the entropy normalized by log2 of the number of productive unique TCRs. Scalp TCRbeta sequences were cross-referenced with sorted blood CD4 and CD8 repertoires so that the CD4 or CD8 identity of scalp clones could be inferred. TCRdb obtained this table from immuneACCESS and retained in-frame rearrangements with V and J assigned. These tables miss some clones; where compared with another copy, unresolved V genes account for less than half of the shortfall, and the remainder is unexplained. The V and J calls and the clone size are those of that table, but D and trimming were determined from the DNA. This sample has over 150,000 clones in its table, and more than 50% of those were observed once. The top ten clones comprise about 5.3% of the sample.

Summary of the overall study and its limitations: Resident alphabeta T cells in normal human skin are also sequenced, complicating scalp TCR repertoire analysis, unlike mouse skin dominated by gammadelta T cells. TCR sequences shared between patients were less clear than in mice, possibly partly because of HLA diversity in the patient population. Higher clonality and more expanded CD8+ clones were observed in lesional scalp than in normal scalp, particularly in alopecia totalis/universalis, a finding suggestive of antigenic drive.

PBMCs were isolated by density centrifugation and stained for CD3, CD4 and CD8, and CD4+ and CD8+ T cells were sorted on a FACSAria. Scalp biopsies and blood samples were provided by unaffected controls. Concerning this clone itself: The specificity of this receptor is unknown. No per-base quality is available; no much larger clone lies one base away.

The sequence joins TRBV30 to TRBJ1-5; no confident D gene assignment can be made. Sequenced material: CD8+ T cells sorted from blood. The receptor comes from a human donor in good health. The DNA is as follows: TGTGCCTGGAGTGTACTATCCGGACAGCCCCAGCATTTT. Translated, this is CAWSVLSGQPQHF.